This TCR beta chain was sequenced during a study of identifying expanded T cells in peripheral blood. Overall study results and limits: Across healthy donors, higher total template counts meant significantly greater roughly 2-week count variance. Over approximately two and four weeks, about 15 and 18 clones changed, versus 1.2 between replicates.

Sequenced by immunoSEQ multiplex PCR; TCRdb stores in-frame clones only, minus some. The data show 65,000 to 95,000 clones, roughly 84% seen once. About this clone: Its matching antigen is unknown.

V lost 7 bases to trimming and J lost 0 bases; unmatched junction nucleotides: 12. Germline-derived CDR1 and CDR2 are SGHVS and FNYEAQ. The length of the CDR3 is 17 residues. The receptor's source is a person aged 18 to 69 in good health. This sequence joins TRBV7-6 and TRBJ1-2; TRBD1 aligns across 9 bases. What was sequenced was blood. In DNA form, the CDR3 reads TGTGCCAGCACCGATTCGGGACAGGGTGGGCCTAACTATGGCTACACCTTC. Its translation is CASTDSGQGGPNYGYTF.